Listed below are T cell receptor beta chains from one sample, sequenced in a study of blood T cell repertoires in COVID-19. The method was immunoSEQ multiplex PCR; TCRdb's version includes in-frame clones alone and lacks a portion of them. The sample carries roughly 18,000 clones, approximately 92% recorded once. The sample was peripheral blood. The receptors were gathered from a man in his 60s with active COVID-19. CDR3s leave out the opening cysteine and the closing phenylalanine or tryptophan. A D gene is named only where the DNA matches it firmly.

d_gene,j_gene,v_gene,CDR3aa
TRBD1,TRBJ2-5,TRBV11-1,ASSLDRGQETQY
TRBD1,TRBJ2-5,TRBV4-2,ASSRDRGYQETQY
TRBD2,TRBJ2-2,TRBV5-8,ASSPRQELAVNTGELF
TRBD1,TRBJ1-1,TRBV11-2,ASSTYRGPMNTEAF
NA,TRBJ2-7,TRBV11-2,ASSQGGIEQY
TRBD2,TRBJ2-3,TRBV6-1,ASSDGEILAGVPHAQY
TRBD2,TRBJ2-5,TRBV18,ASSPLNAGATETQY
TRBD1,TRBJ1-5,TRBV9,ASSPPGGSQPQH
NA,TRBJ2-1,TRBV5-5,ASSLDSVNEQF
TRBD2,TRBJ2-5,TRBV6-2/TRBV6-3,ASTPGEAGREETQY
NA,TRBJ2-5,TRBV6-6,ASSYPAGQQETQY
NA,TRBJ1-1,TRBV7-9,ASSFMPPRQSEAF
NA,TRBJ2-5,TRBV24-1,ATRAQGPQETQY